Listed below are T cell receptor beta chains from one sample, sequenced in a study of vaccination effects on CD4 cells after COVID-19. Antigens of these TCRs are unknown. The data were produced by immunoSEQ multiplex PCR, yet TCRdb's version contains in-frame clones alone and is incomplete. The table lists 41,000 or so clones, roughly 70% of them singletons. Here the sequenced sample was CD4+ T cells from PBMCs cultured with HCoV-OC43 spike peptides, taken before COVID-19 vaccination. All receptors come from a human donor who received a COVID-19 vaccine. Each CDR3 is given with its conserved first and last residue. Fields, in order: J gene, V gene, D gene, clone size, CDR3 DNA, CDR3 protein. A D gene is named only where the DNA matches it firmly. Clone sizes are given selectively: once, few, many, or a class where the clone is expanded.

TRBJ2-3,TRBV5-1,-,-,TGCGCCAGCACCCGGGACAACACAGATACGCAGTATTTT,CASTRDNTDTQYF
TRBJ2-7,TRBV29-1,TRBD1,few,TGCAGCGTTGAGGGGACAGACTACGAGCAGTACTTC,CSVEGTDYEQYF
TRBJ2-2,TRBV3-1/TRBV3-2,-,-,TGTGCCAGCAGCCGGTCCCTCCTGAACACCGGGGAGCTGTTTTTT,CASSRSLLNTGELFF
TRBJ2-2,TRBV7-2,-,-,TGTGCCAGCAGCCTCTGGGGCAGGGGGGGTCTGAACACCGGGGAGCTGTTTTTT,CASSLWGRGGLNTGELFF
TRBJ1-6,TRBV9,TRBD1,few,TGTGCCAGCAGCGCTCGCGGAACAGGGGGAAATTCACCCCTCCACTTT,CASSARGTGGNSPLHF
TRBJ1-2,TRBV29-1,-,-,TGCAGCACGACAGCTAACTATGGCTACACCTTC,CSTTANYGYTF
TRBJ1-1,TRBV5-6,-,-,TGTGCCAGCAGCTTGCCAGGGAGGATAGGCACTGAAGCTTTCTTT,CASSLPGRIGTEAFF
TRBJ2-2,TRBV9,TRBD2,-,TGTGCCAGCAGCGTAGCTAGCGGGGTGAACACCGGGGAGCTGTTTTTT,CASSVASGVNTGELFF
TRBJ2-1,TRBV7-2,-,-,TGTGCCAGCAGCTTAGGGGGTTGGGATGAGCAGTTCTTC,CASSLGGWDEQFF
TRBJ1-1,TRBV14,-,-,TGTGCCAGCAGCCAAGTTGGGGTTCTGGCGGCTGAAGCTTTCTTT,CASSQVGVLAAEAFF
TRBJ1-2,TRBV28,TRBD1,once,TGTGCCAGCAGTTATGCGGGGACAGTTACTCATGGCTACACCTTC,CASSYAGTVTHGYTF
TRBJ2-7,TRBV5-1,TRBD1,-,TGCGCCAGCAGCTGGACAGGGGGAGGCCAGGCCGAGCAGTACTTC,CASSWTGGGQAEQYF
TRBJ1-4,TRBV18,-,-,TGTGCCAGCTCACCACCTGGCGTAGCTGGGTCAAAACTGTTTTTT,CASSPPGVAGSKLFF
TRBJ1-5,TRBV7-2,-,-,TGTGCCAGCAGCTTAGCACCGCAGGGCCGTCAGCCCCAGCATTTT,CASSLAPQGRQPQHF
TRBJ1-1,TRBV29-1,-,few,TGCAGCGTTGATTGGCAGGGAAATGCTGAAGCTTTCTTT,CSVDWQGNAEAFF
TRBJ1-1,TRBV15,TRBD1,-,TGTGCCACCAGCCGACCCATTATGCCCAGGGGGCGGACTGAAGCTTTCTTT,CATSRPIMPRGRTEAFF
TRBJ1-2,TRBV6-5,-,-,TGTGCCAGCAGCCTCGTCGGACACGCTAACTATGGCTACACCTTC,CASSLVGHANYGYTF
TRBJ2-2,TRBV11-3,-,-,TGTGCCAGCAGCTTAGGGGGAGGAACCGGGGAGCTGTTTTTT,CASSLGGGTGELFF
TRBJ1-2,TRBV7-8,TRBD1,once,TGTGCCAGCAGCTTAGGAGCGACAGGGGCTGCTGGCTACACCTTC,CASSLGATGAAGYTF
TRBJ2-5,TRBV5-6,-,-,TGTGCCAGCAGCGTCCAAGAGACCCAGTACTTC,CASSVQETQYF
TRBJ1-4,TRBV28,TRBD1,-,TGTGCCAGCAGTCCTAACAGGGGTAGGAGTGAAAAACTGTTTTTT,CASSPNRGRSEKLFF
TRBJ2-7,TRBV6-5,-,-,TGTGCCAGCAGTTACTCAGTAGCCGACACCTACGAGCAGTACTTC,CASSYSVADTYEQYF
TRBJ2-7,TRBV28,TRBD2,-,TGTGCCAGCAGTTTAGGGGGAGGGCCTAAGGGCGAGCAGTACTTC,CASSLGGGPKGEQYF
TRBJ1-5,TRBV12-3/TRBV12-4,TRBD1,-,TGTGCCACCAGACAGGGGGCAGGTCAGCCCCAGCATTTT,CATRQGAGQPQHF
TRBJ2-4,TRBV5-5,TRBD1,-,TGTGCCAGCAGCGGAATACAGGGGAGAAACATTCAGTACTTC,CASSGIQGRNIQYF
TRBJ1-2,TRBV5-4,TRBD1,once,TGTGCCAGCAGCCCGGGGACAGGTTATGGCTACACCTTC,CASSPGTGYGYTF
TRBJ2-7,TRBV7-9,TRBD1,few,TGTGCCAGCAGCTTAAGACAGGGCTCCTACGAGCAGTACTTC,CASSLRQGSYEQYF
TRBJ1-5,TRBV19,-,-,TGTGCCAGTAGTATAGCAGGGGTCGGCAATCAGCCCCAGCATTTT,CASSIAGVGNQPQHF
TRBJ1-3,TRBV7-3,-,few,TGTGCCAGCAGCTTAACCCCCGGAAACACCATATATTTT,CASSLTPGNTIYF
TRBJ2-7,TRBV28,-,-,TGTGCCAGCAGTTTATGTACTGGGAATAGGACGTACGAGCAGTACTTC,CASSLCTGNRTYEQYF
TRBJ2-5,TRBV4-2,TRBD2,-,TGTGCCAGCAGCCGATCACATGGGACTAGCGGTGAGACCCAGTACTTC,CASSRSHGTSGETQYF
TRBJ1-1,TRBV7-2,-,-,TGTGCCAGCAGCTTAACAGGTTATTTCCCTGAAGCTTTCTTT,CASSLTGYFPEAFF
TRBJ2-1,TRBV10-3,-,-,TGTGCCATCAGCCTTCTGGTAGGGGACAATGAGCAGTTCTTC,CAISLLVGDNEQFF
TRBJ1-2,TRBV24-1,-,-,TGTGCCACCAGTGATTTTGCAGGGAACTATGGCTACACCTTC,CATSDFAGNYGYTF
TRBJ1-1,TRBV4-1,TRBD1,-,TGCGCCAGCAGCCAAGGAGGACAGGGGGTGTTCGTTGAAGCTTTCTTT,CASSQGGQGVFVEAFF
TRBJ2-1,TRBV5-1,-,-,TGCGCCAGCAGCTTGGTGGGGGGGCGGAACAATGAGCAGTTCTTC,CASSLVGGRNNEQFF
TRBJ2-5,TRBV15,-,-,TGTGCCACCAGCAGAGGGATGACGGTGGGAGAGACCCAGTACTTC,CATSRGMTVGETQYF
TRBJ1-6,TRBV15,-,-,TGTGCCACCAGCAGAGACAGAGATAATTCACCCCTCCACTTT,CATSRDRDNSPLHF
TRBJ2-5,TRBV3-1/TRBV3-2,TRBD2,-,TGTGCCGTCCGCGGGGGGTCGGGAGAGACCCAGTACTTC,CAVRGGSGETQYF
TRBJ2-1,TRBV20-1,-,-,TGCAGTGCTAGTGGGAGGGGGGCATACAATGAGCAGTTCTTC,CSASGRGAYNEQFF
TRBJ2-5,TRBV9,TRBD2,-,TGTGCCAGCAGCGTAGCTAGCGGGAAGGAGACCCAGTACTTC,CASSVASGKETQYF
TRBJ2-5,TRBV4-2,-,-,TGTGCCAGCAGCCTCCGTCCAACAGGACAAGAGACCCAGTACTTC,CASSLRPTGQETQYF
TRBJ1-2,TRBV28,TRBD1,few,TGTGCCATCGAACAGGGGACCAACTATGGCTACACCTTC,CAIEQGTNYGYTF
TRBJ1-2,TRBV10-3,-,-,TGTGCCATCAGTGAGGGGTCAGGGGCTAACTATGGCTACACCTTC,CAISEGSGANYGYTF
TRBJ1-1,TRBV10-3,TRBD1,-,TGTGCCATAAAGGGACAGGGGAACACTGAAGCTTTCTTT,CAIKGQGNTEAFF
TRBJ2-3,TRBV5-8,-,-,TGTGCCAGCAGCTTGGGGACTACAACCACTAGCACAGATACGCAGTATTTT,CASSLGTTTTSTDTQYF
TRBJ1-1,TRBV28,-,-,TGTGCCAGCAGTTTTGTCGTCGACACTGAAGCTTTCTTT,CASSFVVDTEAFF
TRBJ2-7,TRBV5-4,TRBD2,-,TGTGCCAGCAGCCGCGGGACTAGCGGGAGTCGGGTTGCCCACGAGCAGTACTTC,CASSRGTSGSRVAHEQYF
TRBJ2-1,TRBV6-5,TRBD2,-,TGTGCCAGCAGTCCCTCTAGCGGTTCCCTATGGGAGCAGTTCTTC,CASSPSSGSLWEQFF
TRBJ1-5,TRBV19,TRBD1,few,TGTGCCAGTAGTGGGCCGGGACAGACTACCCGGCCCCAGCATTTT,CASSGPGQTTRPQHF
TRBJ1-1,TRBV5-1,-,-,TGCGCCAGCAGCGTGAGGGCCGCAACCCGCAGCACTGAAGCTTTCTTT,CASSVRAATRSTEAFF
TRBJ2-2,TRBV2,-,once,TGTGCCAGCAGTGACCTTCGGGGGCCGGACACCGGGGAGCTGTTTTTT,CASSDLRGPDTGELFF
TRBJ1-5,TRBV19,-,-,TGTGCCAGTAGTATAGCCGAGGTTAATCAGCCCCAGCATTTT,CASSIAEVNQPQHF
TRBJ2-1,TRBV2,TRBD1,-,TGTGCCAGCAGCCGGGACAGGGCTAGTGAGCAGTTCTTC,CASSRDRASEQFF
TRBJ2-1,TRBV20-1,-,few,TGCAGTGCTAGTCGGGCAGCCGATGAGCAGTTCTTC,CSASRAADEQFF
TRBJ2-7,TRBV28,TRBD2,-,TGTGCCAGCAATACGGGACTAGCGGGAGGGCGCCACGAGCAGTACTTC,CASNTGLAGGRHEQYF
TRBJ1-3,TRBV11-3,-,-,TGTGCCAGCAGCCGAGACAACTCTGGAAACACCATATATTTT,CASSRDNSGNTIYF
TRBJ2-5,TRBV5-1,-,-,TGCGCCAGCAGCGAGGGTCCGGATACCCAGTACTTC,CASSEGPDTQYF
TRBJ2-3,TRBV28,-,-,TGTGCCAGCAGAAGACAGAGCACAGATACGCAGTATTTT,CASRRQSTDTQYF